The clone carrying this T cell receptor beta chain was observed many times. Its specificity is not known. This entry is derived from a study of blood T cells in healthy people across ages. CDR3 length equals 16 residues. V shed 5 bases, J shed 0 bases, and the junction held 8 bases outside the gene matches. Germline V gene sequence: CDR1 SEHNR, CDR2 FQNEAQ (reference sequence). Study conclusions and caveats: What prevented conclusive comparison of naive and antigen-experienced cells was that PBMCs were unsorted.

Ranging in age from about 6 to 95, the donors were healthy Caucasian individuals from Russia. PCR was performed a second time for roughly 7 to 11 cycles using a sample-barcoded 5' primer and a J-beta primer mix. TCRdb analysed the 5' RACE reads with MiXCR anew, one entry per CDR3 protein. In the table there are hundreds of thousands of distinct CDR3 sequences, 35% to 40% of which are singletons. The source material was blood. The rearrangement joins TRBV7-9 to TRBJ2-7, with TRBD1 matching 9 bases. This receptor was taken from a man between 18 and 29 years old in good health. CDR3 in amino acids: CASSRGRDRVSYEQYF. In DNA, the CDR3 is TGTGCCAGCAGCCGAGGCCGGGACAGGGTCTCCTACGAGCAGTACTTC. Full variable domain (missing parts from reference TRBV7-9 and TRBJ2-7): DTGVSQNPRHKITKRGQNVTFRCDPISEHNRLYWYRQTLGQGPEFLTYFQNEAQLEKSRLLSDRFSAERPKGSFSTLEIQRTEQGDSAMYLCASSRGRDRVSYEQYFGPGTRLTVT.